The TCR beta chain described here comes from a study of human T cells and chemical hapten exposure. On the study more broadly: Small differences in pooled library volume mainly drove the variation in TCR yields per sample.

CDR1 is SNHLY and CDR2 is FYNNEI in the germline V gene. CDR3 length equals 14 residues. Trimming shortened V by 2 bases and J by 2 bases, and 8 bases separated the two germline ends. Unique molecular identifiers were attached to individual cDNA molecules during library preparation. In the authors' workflow: Between about 20,000 and 690,600 TCRs appeared in each sample, and the median stood at about 93,000. TCRdb re-analysed the RACE reads in MiXCR, keeping a single row per CDR3 protein. The V and J calls shown here were made by TCRdb, not taken from the authors' results. The table has approximately 79,000 distinct CDR3 sequences, roughly 8.7% seen once. In the case of this clonotype: Antigen unknown.

The time point: healthy volunteer bleed at 6 weeks. Unfractionated whole blood served as the source for total RNA extraction. Study findings and constraints: Sensitization with DPC brought no change to TCRs above 1 in 1000 in frequency.

The specimen sequenced was whole blood. The gene calls are TRBV2 and TRBJ2-3, with D perhaps TRBD2 (5 bases). The sequence was obtained from a male donor in good health. Some clones in this sample may be carry-over from other donors' samples. Here the CDR3 reads CASSELRDTDTQYF. The CDR3, as DNA: TGTGCCAGCAGTGAACTACGGGACACAGATACGCAGTATTTT.